This TCR beta chain was profiled in a study of control samples from healthy donors and cancer patients. This CDR3 region has 12 residues. V was clipped by 4 bases and J by 15 bases; unmatched bases: 9. Germline CDR1 SGHRS, CDR2 YFSETQ. Clones were read by immunoSEQ multiplex PCR, and TCRdb kept only the in-frame ones, dropping some. The data show tens of thousands of clones, with 92% seen just once and 1.7% held by the top ten. This clonotype originated in a middle-aged man with colorectal cancer. This chain uses TRBV5-1 with TRBJ1-4, with 7 bases lining up with TRBD1. The sequencing sample was made of PBMCs. The CDR3 protein is CASSAPTGEVFF. The CDR3 DNA sequence: TGCGCCAGCAGCGCTCCCACAGGGGAAGTGTTTTTT.